This T cell receptor (beta chain) derives from a study of persistence of HIV-infected CD4 T cells. Trimming took off 5 bases at V and 4 bases at J, with 11 bases between the two ends. This CDR3 contains 13 residues. Findings and caveats of the study: Within sorted populations, more oligoclonal TCRs accompanied more oligoclonal proviruses.

As concerns this clone: Its antigen is currently unknown.

The immunoSEQ assay was version 4, run in survey mode. Only in-frame clones appear in the TCRdb table, and some are missing; sequencing was by immunoSEQ multiplex PCR. This sample has about 64,000 clones; about four fifths occur once, and the top ten carry about 1.5%. The stimulus was an HIV-1 Gag 15-mer peptide pool, about 1 ug/peptide/mL. Memory cells lacking CD40L and CD69 with high CD45RO were sorted. The chain has TRBV12-3 or TRBV12-4 and TRBJ1-1; D remains unclear. The input for sequencing was CD4+ T cells sorted from PBMCs after roughly 18-hour stimulation, taken from a patient who received antiretroviral therapy. The source is an adult man with HIV who was CMV-seropositive. This CDR3 is CASSLGGSTEAFF. CDR3 DNA: TGTGCCAGCAGTCTTGGAGGGTCCACTGAAGCTTTCTTT.